This T cell receptor (beta chain) was profiled in a study of shared clonotypes between healthy human individuals. Points on this clone: Its antigen remains unidentified. The sample contains more than one DNA sequence encoding this CDR3.

CD45RO-negative, CCR7-positively selected cells formed the naive CD8 fraction, excluding terminally differentiated effector memory CD45RA+ cells. Donors comprised only Caucasian adults living in Nashville, Tennessee. Findings of the study overall: The study found roughly 5% of naive CD4 clonotypes shared across a handful of donors.

The germline V and J ends were trimmed by 0 bases and 1 base, with 11 bases remaining between them. CDR3 size: 16 residues. Germline V gives CDR1 MNHEY, CDR2 SMNVEV (reference sequence). Generated by immunoSEQ multiplex PCR, the TCRdb table keeps only in-frame clones and is missing some. The data contain under 2,000,000 clones, about 95% of them singletons. The chain recombines TRBV27 with TRBJ2-3; perhaps TRBD1 as D (5 bases). This TCR was recovered from a man between 18 and 29 years old in good health. The specimen sequenced was naive CD8+ T cells sorted from blood. The CDR3: CASSLSPGSGTDTQYF. The CDR3 nucleotides read TGTGCCAGCAGTTTATCTCCAGGGTCGGGCACAGATACGCAGTATTTT.